The 18 T cell receptor beta chains reported below all come from one sample, sequenced in a study of blood T cell repertoires in COVID-19. The table came from immunoSEQ multiplex PCR; TCRdb's copy has only in-frame clones and leaves some out. In the table there are about 160,000 clones, roughly 80% of which are singletons. The sequenced sample was PBMCs or T cells enriched from blood (not recorded which). These receptors were taken from a woman aged 45 to 65 who had recovered from COVID-19.

The rearrangement joins TRBV5-4 to TRBJ2-7; TRBD1 matches 7 bases. Germline CDR1 reads SGHNT; CDR2 reads YYREEE (reference sequence). The CDR3 runs 12 residues. V lost 4 bases and J lost 4; bases outside the gene matches: 2. CDR3 region: CASSLTGYEQYF. DNA of the CDR3: TGTGCCAGCAGCCTGACAGGGTACGAGCAGTACTTC.

This clone was picked up a small number of times. The rearrangement links TRBV7-2 to TRBJ1-6, with D uncertain. CDR1 SGHTA and CDR2 FQGNSA come from the germline V gene. The CDR3 is 15 residues long. Deletions cut 2 bases from V and 6 bases from J, with 11 bases between. As DNA, the CDR3 is TGTGCCAGCAGCTTAAGCGGATTGGGTAATTCACCCCTCCACTTT. Translation gives CASSLSGLGNSPLHF.

The CDR3 loop reads CASSEGLVGTEQYF. The CDR3 DNA reads as TGTGCCAGCAGTGAGGGACTAGTCGGAACCGAGCAGTACTTC. The V and J genes are TRBV6-1 and TRBJ2-7, with 8 positions matching TRBD2. This CDR3 spans 14 amino acids. Looked up from germline, CDR1 is MNHNS and CDR2 is SASEGT. The V segment lost 3 bases and the J segment 6 bases; nucleotides outside the gene matches: 7.

This chain uses TRBV3-1 (or the pseudogene TRBV3-2) with TRBJ2-5; the match to TRBD2 covers 9 bases. V gave up 0 bases and J gave up 5 bases; unmatched junction bases: 7. Germline V gives CDR1 LGHDT, CDR2 YNNKEL (reference sequence). This CDR3 spans 16 amino acids. The CDR3 DNA reads TGTGCCAGCAGCCAAGAAGGTAGCGGGAGAGAGGAGACCCAGTACTTC. This encodes CASSQEGSGREETQYF.

This clone showed up just a few times. This chain joins TRBV19 and TRBJ1-2; D perhaps matches TRBD1 (5 bases). CDR1 is LNHDA and CDR2 is SQIVND in the germline V gene (reference sequence). The CDR3 has 14 residues. The germline V and J ends were trimmed by 6 bases and 0 bases, with 11 bases remaining between them. The CDR3 is CASRAQAANYGYTF. The CDR3 coding sequence is TGTGCCAGTAGGGCACAGGCTGCTAACTATGGCTACACCTTC.

The chain is built from TRBV5-1 and TRBJ1-5; tentative D call: TRBD1 (5 bases). Germline CDR1 reads SGHRS; CDR2 reads YFSETQ. V dropped 2 bases and J dropped 7 bases, with 7 bases sitting between them. This CDR3 contains 12 residues. The CDR3 DNA follows: TGCGCCAGCAGCTTATGGGGCCAGCCCCAGCATTTT. This translates into CASSLWGQPQHF. The full variable domain, its missing parts supplied by reference TRBV5-1 and TRBJ1-5, is KAGVTQTPRYLIKTRGQQVTLSCSPISGHRSVSWYQQTPGQGLQFLFEYFSETQRNKGNFPGRFSGRQFSNSRSEMNVSTLELGDSALYLCASSLWGQPQHFGDGTRLSIL.

V is TRBV19 and J is TRBJ1-5, with TRBD1 as a possible D gene (6 bases). Trimming removed 0 bases from V and 11 bases from J, with 11 bases in between. The CDR3 length is 13 residues. Germline assignment: CDR1 LNHDA and CDR2 SQIVND (reference sequence). In nucleotides, the CDR3 is TGTGCCAGTAGTATAGATCGCGAGGGGGCCCAGCATTTT. As protein: CASSIDREGAQHF.

The J gene is TRBJ2-3, the V gene TRBV6-5; D is possibly TRBD2 (6 bases). Trimming took 2 bases from V and 1 from J, leaving 7 bases between them. The CDR3 runs 14 residues. The germline V gene encodes CDR1 MNHEY and CDR2 SVGAGI. CDR3 in DNA: TGTGCCAGCAGTTACGGAGGGCGCACAGATACGCAGTATTTT. Translated: CASSYGGRTDTQYF.

The V call is TRBV13, the J call TRBJ1-3, with D perhaps TRBD1 (5 bases). Germline CDR1 is PRHDT and CDR2 is FYEKMQ (reference sequence). The CDR3 sequence is 14 residues long. Trimming left V 5 bases short and J 4 bases short, with 12 bases between. The CDR3 DNA reads TGTGCCAGCAGCCGAGCGGGGCCCGGAAACACCATATATTTT. This encodes CASSRAGPGNTIYF. The whole variable domain, remainder taken from reference TRBV13 and TRBJ1-3, is AAGVIQSPRHLIKEKRETATLKCYPIPRHDTVYWYQQGPGQDPQFLISFYEKMQSDKGSIPDRFSAQQFSDYHSELNMSSLELGDSALYFCASSRAGPGNTIYFGEGSWLTVV.

The chain recombines TRBV2 with TRBJ1-2; D unclear. Trimming removed 8 bases at V and 1 base at J, with 8 bases between. This CDR3 contains 12 residues. From germline, CDR1 is SNHLY and CDR2 FYNNEI. CDR3 nucleotides: TGTGCCAGCGTGGAGAATAACTATGGCTACACCTTC. Its translation: CASVENNYGYTF.

This rearrangement joins TRBV7-3 to TRBJ2-3, with TRBD2 matching 8 bases. Germline CDR1 and CDR2: SGHTA and FQGTGA. This CDR3 has 15 residues. J was trimmed by 4 bases and V by 5 bases; bases with no gene match: 8. CDR3 in amino acids: CASSPAGALPDTQYF. The DNA of the CDR3 is TGTGCCAGCAGCCCAGCGGGAGCCCTCCCAGATACGCAGTATTTT.

A single count supports this clone. The chain recombines TRBV18 with TRBJ1-4; 8 positions match TRBD1. The CDR3 consists of 16 residues. CDR1 and CDR2 (germline): KGHSH, LQKENI. V trimming: 5 bases; J trimming: 0 bases; junction bases outside the gene matches: 5. Here the CDR3 reads CASSYGQGATNEKLFF. DNA of the CDR3: TGTGCCAGCTCATACGGACAGGGCGCAACTAATGAAAAACTGTTTTTT.

In this sample, this clone turned up a few times. The chain uses TRBV11-2 and TRBJ2-1; the match to TRBD2 covers 9 bases. This CDR3 is 15 amino acids long. Per germline, CDR1 SGHAT and CDR2 FQNNGV. The junction had 6 bases not matched to a gene; V was cut back by 1 base and J by 8 bases. DNA for the CDR3: TGTGCCAGCAGCTTAGCGAGGCGGGGGGGCCATGAGCAGTTCTTC. As protein: CASSLARRGGHEQFF.

This chain links TRBV4-2 with TRBJ1-2; no clear D gene. The germline V and J ends were trimmed by 0 bases and 4 bases, with 9 bases remaining between them. The germline V gene encodes CDR1 LGHNA and CDR2 YNFKEQ. This CDR3 has 14 amino acids. CDR3 DNA: TGTGCCAGCAGCCAAGATCAGATTACCTATGGCTACACCTTC. Its protein product is CASSQDQITYGYTF.

This chain joins TRBV7-8 and TRBJ1-6; D not resolved. The V gene lost 1 base and the J gene lost 7 bases, with 11 bases spanning the gap. The CDR3 runs 15 residues. In germline, CDR1 is SGHVS, CDR2 FQNEAQ. The CDR3 reads CASSLGSGRNSPLHF. CDR3 nucleotides: TGTGCCAGCAGCTTAGGCTCCGGGAGGAATTCACCCCTCCACTTT.

This clone was observed once. CDR3: CASKEGLSGANVLTF. The CDR3, as DNA: TGCGCCAGCAAGGAGGGGCTCTCTGGGGCCAACGTCCTGACTTTC. This rearrangement joins TRBV5-1 to TRBJ2-6, with D perhaps TRBD2 (6 bases). V was cut by 6 bases and J by 0 bases, with 10 bases left in between. The V gene's germline CDR1 is SGHRS and CDR2 YFSETQ. This CDR3 contains 15 residues. Variable domain in full (rest from reference TRBV5-1 and TRBJ2-6): KAGVTQTPRYLIKTRGQQVTLSCSPISGHRSVSWYQQTPGQGLQFLFEYFSETQRNKGNFPGRFSGRQFSNSRSEMNVSTLELGDSALYLCASKEGLSGANVLTFGAGSRLTVL.

The chain joins TRBV20-1 to TRBJ2-5; D not resolved. Trimming removed 2 bases at V and 5 bases at J, with 6 bases between. The CDR3 loop spans 11 amino acids. Germline V gene lookup returns CDR1 DFQATT and CDR2 SNEGSKA (reference sequence). CDR3 in amino acids: CSARTRETQYF. DNA of the CDR3: TGCAGTGCTAGAACCCGGGAGACCCAGTACTTC.

This clone was found a few times. The gene calls are TRBV2 and TRBJ1-4; D gene uncertain. The length of the CDR3 is 14 residues. V was pared by 6 bases and J by 6 bases, with 14 bases between. Per germline, CDR1 SNHLY and CDR2 FYNNEI. As DNA, the CDR3 is TGTGCCAGCAGATTCAGACAAGGTGATGAAAAACTGTTTTTT. It translates to CASRFRQGDEKLFF.